A selection of T cell receptor beta chains follows, all from one sample in a study of identical twins. One entry per CDR3 protein results from TCRdb running MiXCR on the 5' RACE reads. This table has some 660,000 distinct CDR3 sequences, more than 6.5% appearing once. These same records also appear under a second study, on yellow fever vaccine responses in identical twins.

Material for sequencing was PBMCs. Source of these receptors: a woman under 30 in good health. The CDR3 runs from the conserved cysteine through the conserved F or W. The D gene is left open where the match is weak. The size field is filled for only some rows; it gives once, few, many or a size class.

v_gene	abundance	d_gene	j_gene	CDR3nt	CDR3aa
TRBV20-1	many	.	TRBJ2-7	TGCAGTGCGCCTGGGACGGCCGAGCAGTACTTC	CSAPGTAEQYF
TRBV7-9	.	TRBD1	TRBJ2-7	TGTGCCAGCAGCTTGTGGGGACAGGACTCCTACGAGCAGTACTTC	CASSLWGQDSYEQYF
TRBV29-1	.	TRBD2	TRBJ2-7	TGCAGCGCGGTCGGGGGGGCTGCCTACGAGCAGTACTTC	CSAVGGAAYEQYF
TRBV7-9	.	TRBD2	TRBJ2-1	TGTGCCAGCAGCTCTGTACTAGCGGGCGAGCAGTTCTTC	CASSSVLAGEQFF
TRBV12-3/TRBV12-4	.	.	TRBJ2-1	TGTGCCAGCAGCCCCCCGACAAAGTCCTACAATGAGCAGTTCTTC	CASSPPTKSYNEQFF
TRBV6-1	.	.	TRBJ2-2	TGTGCCAGCAGACGAACCATATTAGCGACCTCGAACACCGGGGAGCTGTTTTTT	CASRRTILATSNTGELFF
TRBV5-1	many	TRBD1	TRBJ1-1	TGCGCCAGCAGCTTGGGGACAGGCACTGAAGCTTTCTTT	CASSLGTGTEAFF
TRBV11-2	few	TRBD1	TRBJ2-7	TGTGCCAGCAGCTTAACGGGTCAGGGGGTATTTGGCGAGCAGTACTTC	CASSLTGQGVFGEQYF
TRBV11-1	few	TRBD1	TRBJ2-1	TGTGCCAGCAAAGGGACAGGGACCAATGAGCAGTTCTTC	CASKGTGTNEQFF
TRBV21-1	few	.	TRBJ1-1	TGTGCCAGCAATACAACAGAGAACACTGAAGCTTTCTTT	CASNTTENTEAFF
TRBV27	.	TRBD1	TRBJ2-7	TGTGCCAGCAGTTTAATTTGGGGACAGGGGGCCTACGAGCAGTACTTC	CASSLIWGQGAYEQYF
TRBV11-1	many	TRBD1	TRBJ2-7	TGTGCCAGCAGCTTAGGACGGACAGGGTCCGTATACGAGCAGTACTTC	CASSLGRTGSVYEQYF
TRBV27	.	.	TRBJ2-7	TGTGCCAGCAGTTTAACTCCGGGACACCTCTACGAGCAGTACTTC	CASSLTPGHLYEQYF
TRBV28	.	.	TRBJ2-2	TGTGCCAGCAGTTTATGGAAGCGAGGCACCGGGGAGCTGTTTTTT	CASSLWKRGTGELFF
TRBV4-1	.	.	TRBJ2-2	TGCGCCAGCAGCCAAGATTGGGCGACTAGGGCGGGGGAGCTGTTTTTT	CASSQDWATRAGELFF
TRBV28	.	TRBD2	TRBJ2-1	TGTGCCAGCAGTTTGCTAGGACTAGCGGGAGGGGGTGAGCAGTTCTTC	CASSLLGLAGGGEQFF
TRBV11-2	few	TRBD2	TRBJ2-7	TGTGCCAGCAGCTCCCTGACTAGCGGGAGTCGGTACGAGCAGTACTTC	CASSSLTSGSRYEQYF
TRBV12-3/TRBV12-4	many	.	TRBJ1-5	TGTGCCAGCAGTTTTGGGACGGATAGCAATCAGCCCCAGCATTTT	CASSFGTDSNQPQHF
TRBV7-9	few	.	TRBJ2-6	TGTGCCAGCAGCTTCGGCCCGAGCTCTGGGGCCAACGTCCTGACTTTC	CASSFGPSSGANVLTF
TRBV7-9	.	TRBD2	TRBJ2-7	TGTGCCAGCAGCTTTTTCCTAGCGGACTCCTACGAGCAGTACTTC	CASSFFLADSYEQYF
TRBV2	.	.	TRBJ2-7	TGTGCCAGCAAAGGCTCCATCTACGAGCAGTACTTC	CASKGSIYEQYF
TRBV28	.	.	TRBJ2-7	TGTGCCAGCAGTTTCCTTCGTGCAGGGTATTACGAGCAGTACTTC	CASSFLRAGYYEQYF
TRBV24-1	.	.	TRBJ1-5	TGTGCCACCAGTGATAACAGGGGCAATCAGCCCCAGCATTTT	CATSDNRGNQPQHF
TRBV30	few	TRBD2	TRBJ2-5	TGTGCCTGGAGTGGGGGGGGGGGTCAAGAGACCCAGTACTTC	CAWSGGGGQETQYF
TRBV20-1	.	TRBD2	TRBJ2-7	TGCAGTGCTAGGGAGGATAGGGCGCGGGGGGGCCTTTACGAGCAGTACTTC	CSAREDRARGGLYEQYF
TRBV6-1	many	.	TRBJ2-4	TGTGCCAGCACTGACGCGGGGACAGCAAACATTCAGTACTTC	CASTDAGTANIQYF
TRBV12-3/TRBV12-4	many	.	TRBJ2-2	TGTGCCAGCAACCCCGCGGGCACCGGGGAGCTGTTTTTT	CASNPAGTGELFF
TRBV27	few	.	TRBJ2-1	TGTGCCACTGCCCAAGTAGATTACGGTGAGCAGTTCTTC	CATAQVDYGEQFF
TRBV3-1	few	.	TRBJ2-7	TGTGCCAGCAGCCAAGATTCAGGGAAAAGGTCCTACGAGCAGTACTTC	CASSQDSGKRSYEQYF
TRBV20-1	few	.	TRBJ1-2	TGCAGTGCTAGACAGGTTAACTATGGCTACACCTTC	CSARQVNYGYTF
TRBV5-1	few	.	TRBJ2-7	TGCGCCAGCAGCTGGGACACTGGAGTCGAGCAGTACTTC	CASSWDTGVEQYF
TRBV4-3	.	TRBD2	TRBJ2-1	TGCGCCAGCAGCCTAGGGACTAGCGGGACCAGATACAATGAGCAGTTCTTC	CASSLGTSGTRYNEQFF
TRBV24-1	many	TRBD2	TRBJ2-7	TGTGCCACCAGCCCTCGCGGGAGACCATACGAGCAGTACTTC	CATSPRGRPYEQYF
TRBV6-1	many	.	TRBJ2-3	TGTGCCAGCACCTCTGCCGGGAGTACAGATACGCAGTATTTT	CASTSAGSTDTQYF
TRBV13	.	TRBD2	TRBJ2-7	TGTGCCAGCAGCCAACTTAGCGGGAGGGCCTTTAGCTACGAGCAGTACTTC	CASSQLSGRAFSYEQYF
TRBV6-6	once	TRBD2	TRBJ2-2	TGTGCCAGCAGTAAGACTAGCGGGGCGGACGGGGAGCTGTTTTTT	CASSKTSGADGELFF
TRBV4-1	many	.	TRBJ1-1	TGCGCCAGCAGCCAACATTTGAACACTGAAGCTTTCTTT	CASSQHLNTEAFF
TRBV12-3/TRBV12-4	many	.	TRBJ2-7	TGTGCCAGCACCAATCCCCCAGGGGACGAGCAGTACTTC	CASTNPPGDEQYF
TRBV27	few	.	TRBJ2-7	TGTGCCAGCAGTTTATTACCCCGCTACGAGCAGTACTTC	CASSLLPRYEQYF
TRBV9	.	TRBD2	TRBJ2-1	TGTGCCAGCAGCCCCCCCTCCAGCGGGGACTACAATGAGCAGTTCTTC	CASSPPSSGDYNEQFF
TRBV24-1	many	TRBD1	TRBJ2-5	TGTGCCACCGACCCACAGGGGGCATGTGAGACCCAGTACTTC	CATDPQGACETQYF
TRBV7-9	.	TRBD2	TRBJ2-5	TGTGCCAGCAGCTCCCCCCTGGGGGGGAGGACAGAGACCCAGTACTTC	CASSSPLGGRTETQYF
TRBV6-2/TRBV6-3	.	.	TRBJ2-1	TGTGCCAGCAGGAGGGATCTCTACAATGAGCAGTTCTTC	CASRRDLYNEQFF
TRBV4-3	many	.	TRBJ2-1	TGCGCCAGCAGCCAAGATTGGGTAGCTAGTAATGAGCAGTTCTTC	CASSQDWVASNEQFF
TRBV20-1	.	.	TRBJ2-7	TGCAGTGCTAGAGATCCTACAGGGCCCTCCTACGAGCAGTACTTC	CSARDPTGPSYEQYF
TRBV5-1	.	.	TRBJ2-2	TGCGCCAGCAGCGGGGCAGAGGCGGACGGGGAGCTGTTTTTT	CASSGAEADGELFF
TRBV11-1	.	.	TRBJ1-1	TGTGCCAGCAGCTTAGAGGAGAACCTGAACACTGAAGCTTTCTTT	CASSLEENLNTEAFF
TRBV6-1	few	.	TRBJ2-3	TGTGCCAGCATCGTCGGAGAACGCCCAAACACAGATACGCAGTATTTT	CASIVGERPNTDTQYF
TRBV5-1	.	.	TRBJ2-3	TGCGCCAGCAGCTCGGCGCGGGACGTCCTAGATACGCAGTATTTT	CASSSARDVLDTQYF
TRBV20-1	.	.	TRBJ2-5	TGCAGTGCTATAAAGCGAACCTCCCAAGAGACCCAGTACTTC	CSAIKRTSQETQYF
TRBV7-2	many	.	TRBJ2-7	TGTGCCAGCAGCTTAGCCCCTAGCGCCGCCTACGAGCAGTACTTC	CASSLAPSAAYEQYF
TRBV7-9	many	.	TRBJ2-7	TGTGCCAGCAGCCTCTCAGGGTATACTTACGAGCAGTACTTC	CASSLSGYTYEQYF
TRBV5-1	few	.	TRBJ2-5	TGCGCCAGCAGCTTCTTGACTAGCCAAGAGACCCAGTACTTC	CASSFLTSQETQYF
TRBV3-1	many	TRBD1	TRBJ1-6	TGTGCCAGCAGTCTCGGGACAGGGTATTCACCCCTCCACTTT	CASSLGTGYSPLHF
TRBV5-1	many	TRBD2	TRBJ2-2	TGCGCCAGCAGCACCGGACTAGCGGGGGGGAGGAACACCGGGGAGCTGTTTTTT	CASSTGLAGGRNTGELFF
TRBV3-1	.	.	TRBJ2-7	TGTGCCAGCAGCCAAACACTCAACTCCTACGAGCAGTACTTC	CASSQTLNSYEQYF
TRBV5-1	few	.	TRBJ2-3	TGCGCCAGCTGCCAGCGGGCCTTCACAGATACGCAGTATTTT	CASCQRAFTDTQYF
TRBV10-2	few	TRBD1	TRBJ2-7	TGCGCCAGCACCCCCTCCGGGACAGGGAACGAGCAGTACTTC	CASTPSGTGNEQYF